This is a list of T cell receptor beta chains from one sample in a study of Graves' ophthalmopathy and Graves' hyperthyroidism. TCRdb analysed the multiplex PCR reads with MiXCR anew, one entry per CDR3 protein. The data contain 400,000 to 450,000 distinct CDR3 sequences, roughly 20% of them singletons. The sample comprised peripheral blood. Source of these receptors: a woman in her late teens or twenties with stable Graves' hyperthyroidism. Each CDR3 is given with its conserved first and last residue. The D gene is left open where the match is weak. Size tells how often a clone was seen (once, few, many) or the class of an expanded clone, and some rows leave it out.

CDR3: CASSYSADSNQPQHF
DNA: TGTGCCAGCAGTTACTCGGCGGATAGCAATCAGCCCCAGCATTTT
D: .
J: TRBJ1-5
length: 15
V: TRBV6-5
size: many

CDR3: CASSLLDKTWYQHF
DNA: TGTGCCAGCAGTTTATTGGACAAAACGTGGTACCAGCATTTT
D: .
J: TRBJ1-5
length: 14
V: TRBV28
size: once

CDR3: CASSLTGALSGNTIYF
DNA: TGTGCCAGCAGTTTAACAGGGGCCCTCTCTGGAAACACCATATATTTT
D: TRBD1
J: TRBJ1-3
length: 16
V: TRBV27
size: .

CDR3: CASSETQGDQPQHF
DNA: TGTGCCAGCAGTGAAACTCAGGGGGACCAGCCCCAGCATTTT
D: TRBD1
J: TRBJ1-5
length: 14
V: TRBV12-3/TRBV12-4
size: many

CDR3: CASTSGRTNYGYTF
DNA: TGTGCCAGCACCTCCGGCAGGACTAACTATGGCTACACCTTC
D: .
J: TRBJ1-2
length: 14
V: TRBV12-3/TRBV12-4
size: .

CDR3: CASGPGTEVGTQYF
DNA: TGTGCTAGTGGTCCCGGGACAGAAGTTGGGACCCAGTACTTC
D: TRBD1
J: TRBJ2-5
length: 14
V: TRBV12-5
size: many

CDR3: CASSAQGELFF
DNA: TGTGCCAGCAGCGCCCAAGGGGAGCTGTTTTTT
D: .
J: TRBJ2-2
length: 11
V: TRBV14
size: many

CDR3: CASTGSRAFF
DNA: TGTGCCAGTACAGGGTCCCGAGCTTTCTTT
D: .
J: TRBJ1-1
length: 10
V: TRBV6-1
size: .

CDR3: CASSFTRDQETQYF
DNA: TGTGCCAGCAGCTTCACTCGGGACCAAGAGACCCAGTACTTC
D: .
J: TRBJ2-5
length: 14
V: TRBV7-2
size: many

CDR3: CAIRDGGGEDQPQHF
DNA: TGTGCCATCAGAGATGGAGGGGGCGAGGATCAGCCCCAGCATTTT
D: TRBD1
J: TRBJ1-5
length: 15
V: TRBV10-3
size: many

CDR3: CASSPNYGGPAKNIQYF
DNA: TGTGCCAGCAGCCCAAACTACGGGGGGCCCGCCAAAAACATTCAGTACTTC
D: .
J: TRBJ2-4
length: 17
V: TRBV7-9
size: many

CDR3: CASSVGQGPGETQYF
DNA: TGTGCCAGCAGCGTGGGACAGGGGCCAGGAGAGACCCAGTACTTC
D: TRBD1
J: TRBJ2-5
length: 15
V: TRBV11-2
size: .

CDR3: CASSPPGGEMNTEAFF
DNA: TGTGCCAGCTCACCACCGGGGGGTGAGATGAACACTGAAGCTTTCTTT
D: .
J: TRBJ1-1
length: 16
V: TRBV18
size: many

CDR3: CASSATGTVKETQYF
DNA: TGTGCCAGCAGCGCCACCGGGACAGTAAAAGAGACCCAGTACTTC
D: TRBD1
J: TRBJ2-5
length: 15
V: TRBV9
size: many

CDR3: CATSEAGRSNQPQHF
DNA: TGTGCCACCAGTGAGGCCGGCAGGAGCAATCAGCCCCAGCATTTT
D: .
J: TRBJ1-5
length: 15
V: TRBV24-1
size: many

CDR3: CSARAAPQSYGYTF
DNA: TGCAGTGCTAGAGCCGCGCCCCAATCTTATGGCTACACCTTC
D: .
J: TRBJ1-2
length: 14
V: TRBV20-1
size: many

CDR3: CASSLRLAGSETQYF
DNA: TGTGCCAGCAGTTTAAGGCTAGCGGGGTCCGAGACCCAGTACTTC
D: TRBD2
J: TRBJ2-5
length: 15
V: TRBV12-3/TRBV12-4
size: many

CDR3: CSVDPRNYGYTF
DNA: TGCAGCGTTGATCCCCGTAACTATGGCTACACCTTC
D: .
J: TRBJ1-2
length: 12
V: TRBV29-1
size: many

CDR3: CASRKLAGTNEQYF
DNA: TGTGCCAGCAGGAAACTAGCGGGGACCAACGAGCAGTACTTC
D: TRBD2
J: TRBJ2-7
length: 14
V: TRBV6-2/TRBV6-3
size: .

CDR3: CATKSTSYDQYF
DNA: TGTGCCACCAAGTCTACCTCATACGATCAGTACTTC
D: .
J: TRBJ2-7
length: 12
V: TRBV10-3
size: .

CDR3: CASSLVGGTGEQYF
DNA: TGTGCCAGCAGTTTGGTCGGGGGGACGGGCGAGCAGTACTTC
D: TRBD2
J: TRBJ2-7
length: 14
V: TRBV28
size: .

CDR3: CASSLISGGEQYF
DNA: TGTGCCAGCAGTTTAATATCTGGCGGCGAGCAGTACTTC
D: .
J: TRBJ2-7
length: 13
V: TRBV12-3/TRBV12-4
size: few

CDR3: CSARDYPASKNSGNTIYF
DNA: TGCAGTGCTAGAGATTATCCGGCCAGTAAGAACTCTGGAAACACCATATATTTT
D: .
J: TRBJ1-3
length: 18
V: TRBV20-1
size: .

CDR3: CASSSITGGEQYF
DNA: TGTGCCAGCAGCTCCATCACAGGGGGCGAGCAGTACTTC
D: TRBD1
J: TRBJ2-7
length: 13
V: TRBV12-3/TRBV12-4
size: .

CDR3: CSASSKAEGKDEQYF
DNA: TGCAGTGCTAGTTCCAAGGCCGAAGGGAAAGACGAGCAGTACTTC
D: .
J: TRBJ2-7
length: 15
V: TRBV20-1
size: many

CDR3: CAISESRSEAFF
DNA: TGTGCCATCAGTGAGTCCCGCAGTGAAGCTTTCTTT
D: .
J: TRBJ1-1
length: 12
V: TRBV10-3
size: many

CDR3: CSVNSGNTIYF
DNA: TGCAGCGTAAACTCTGGAAACACCATATATTTT
D: .
J: TRBJ1-3
length: 11
V: TRBV29-1
size: .

CDR3: CASSLGSGETQYF
DNA: TGTGCCAGCAGTTTGGGCAGTGGGGAGACCCAGTACTTC
D: .
J: TRBJ2-5
length: 13
V: TRBV12-3/TRBV12-4
size: many

CDR3: CASSPGTGPIDEQYF
DNA: TGTGCCAGCTCACCAGGGACAGGTCCTATCGACGAGCAGTACTTC
D: TRBD1
J: TRBJ2-7
length: 15
V: TRBV18
size: many

CDR3: CASSITGLQETQYF
DNA: TGTGCCAGTAGTATAACGGGACTCCAAGAGACCCAGTACTTC
D: .
J: TRBJ2-5
length: 14
V: TRBV19
size: .

CDR3: CSAKAGGRYEQYF
DNA: TGCAGTGCCAAAGCGGGAGGGAGGTACGAGCAGTACTTC
D: TRBD2
J: TRBJ2-7
length: 13
V: TRBV20-1
size: .

CDR3: CASSDRQGRGQYF
DNA: TGTGCCAGTAGTGATCGACAGGGGAGAGGGCAGTACTTC
D: TRBD1
J: TRBJ2-7
length: 13
V: TRBV19
size: .

CDR3: CASSLEREEGGYTF
DNA: TGTGCCAGCAGCTTAGAAAGGGAGGAGGGTGGCTACACCTTC
D: .
J: TRBJ1-2
length: 14
V: TRBV7-2
size: many

CDR3: CASSEDRRNQPQHF
DNA: TGTGCCAGCAGTGAAGACAGGCGCAATCAGCCCCAGCATTTT
D: .
J: TRBJ1-5
length: 14
V: TRBV2
size: many

CDR3: CASSLGFYGYTF
DNA: TGTGCCAGCAGTTTAGGTTTCTATGGCTACACCTTC
D: .
J: TRBJ1-2
length: 12
V: TRBV12-3/TRBV12-4
size: many

CDR3: CASRRDRGRRVTGELFF
DNA: TGTGCCAGCAGGAGAGACAGGGGGCGACGGGTCACCGGGGAGCTGTTTTTT
D: TRBD1
J: TRBJ2-2
length: 17
V: TRBV6-1
size: few

CDR3: CASSEFTEGELFF
DNA: TGTGCCAGCAGTGAATTCACCGAGGGGGAGCTGTTTTTT
D: .
J: TRBJ2-2
length: 13
V: TRBV6-1
size: .

CDR3: CAISESKGGMAGELFF
DNA: TGTGCCATCAGTGAGTCGAAGGGGGGCATGGCCGGGGAGCTGTTTTTT
D: .
J: TRBJ2-2
length: 16
V: TRBV10-3
size: many

CDR3: CSASILAGHTDTQYF
DNA: TGCAGTGCTAGTATACTAGCGGGTCACACAGATACGCAGTATTTT
D: TRBD2
J: TRBJ2-3
length: 15
V: TRBV20-1
size: many

CDR3: CALGDRANQPQHF
DNA: TGTGCCCTGGGGGACAGAGCCAATCAGCCCCAGCATTTT
D: TRBD1
J: TRBJ1-5
length: 13
V: TRBV2
size: many

CDR3: CASSYSTSWPGVTKNIQYF
DNA: TGTGCCAGCAGTTACTCGACAAGTTGGCCGGGAGTGACCAAAAACATTCAGTACTTC
D: .
J: TRBJ2-4
length: 19
V: TRBV6-2/TRBV6-3
size: .

CDR3: CASSTGTGTGGNQQYF
DNA: TGTGCCAGCAGCACCGGGACCGGGACAGGGGGAAACCAGCAGTACTTC
D: TRBD1
J: TRBJ2-7
length: 16
V: TRBV11-2
size: many

CDR3: CASSIIHRGQGETQYF
DNA: TGTGCCAGCAGTATTATCCACAGGGGGCAGGGGGAGACCCAGTACTTC
D: TRBD1
J: TRBJ2-5
length: 16
V: TRBV12-3/TRBV12-4
size: many

CDR3: CASSESGLAGEHETQYF
DNA: TGTGCCAGCAGTGAATCGGGACTAGCGGGGGAGCATGAGACCCAGTACTTC
D: TRBD2
J: TRBJ2-5
length: 17
V: TRBV25-1
size: many

CDR3: CSARDPSRRLAYEQYF
DNA: TGCAGTGCTAGAGATCCATCTCGTCGCTTGGCGTACGAGCAGTACTTC
D: .
J: TRBJ2-7
length: 16
V: TRBV20-1
size: many

CDR3: CASTGTRASEQYF
DNA: TGTGCCAGCACAGGGACTAGAGCTAGCGAGCAGTACTTC
D: TRBD2
J: TRBJ2-7
length: 13
V: TRBV12-3/TRBV12-4
size: many

CDR3: CASSIQGNRGYEQYF
DNA: TGTGCCAGTAGTATTCAGGGAAACCGCGGCTACGAGCAGTACTTC
D: .
J: TRBJ2-7
length: 15
V: TRBV19
size: few

CDR3: CAITPGLAVGSHDQYF
DNA: TGTGCCATCACCCCGGGACTAGCGGTAGGTAGCCACGATCAGTACTTC
D: TRBD2
J: TRBJ2-7
length: 16
V: TRBV10-3
size: .

CDR3: CASSARTGGYYEQYF
DNA: TGTGCCAGCAGCGCCCGGACAGGGGGCTACTACGAGCAGTACTTC
D: TRBD1
J: TRBJ2-7
length: 15
V: TRBV7-6
size: many

CDR3: CASTPGFEETQYF
DNA: TGTGCCAGCACACCCGGATTCGAAGAGACCCAGTACTTC
D: .
J: TRBJ2-5
length: 13
V: TRBV6-5
size: many

CDR3: CASSSVRGNSPLHF
DNA: TGTGCCAGCAGTTCCGTGCGTGGTAATTCACCCCTCCACTTT
D: .
J: TRBJ1-6
length: 14
V: TRBV6-2/TRBV6-3
size: many

CDR3: CASSYEGATGNTIYF
DNA: TGTGCCAGCAGTTACGAGGGGGCGACTGGAAACACCATATATTTT
D: TRBD1
J: TRBJ1-3
length: 15
V: TRBV6-5
size: many